This TCR beta chain was recorded in a study of TIL therapy for anti-PD-1-resistant metastatic lung cancer. About the research overall: Four tumors were EGFR-mutant and two were ALK-rearranged. Study-wide results and limits: Patients were highly selected, enriched for treatment-naive, never-smoker and oncogene-addicted cases.

Germline-derived CDR1 and CDR2 are SQVTM and ANQGSEA. V shed 7 bases and J 6 bases; nucleotides not matched to a gene: 3. The CDR3 runs 11 residues. Of note for this clone: Its antigen is unidentified.

The libraries were made with immunoSEQ v3. Each library reached about 2 million read pairs, or about 4.5-6.5 million at deep level. Data came from immunoSEQ multiplex PCR; TCRdb stores just in-frame clones and leaves some out. This sample carries about 59,000 clones, around 79% of them seen once, and the ten largest clones take 1.5% to 2%. Sample time point: pre-treatment sample, taken before nivolumab and TIL therapy. Adults with stage 4 NSCLC were enrolled in a phase I trial. The sequencing used blood, collected at baseline. The V and J genes are TRBV29-1 and TRBJ2-7; 10 bases align to TRBD1. This clonotype was obtained from a person aged 30 to 80 with non-small cell lung cancer. CDR3 sequence (DNA): TGCAGCGCGGGACAGGGGAGCGAGCAGTACTTC. It specifies CSAGQGSEQYF.